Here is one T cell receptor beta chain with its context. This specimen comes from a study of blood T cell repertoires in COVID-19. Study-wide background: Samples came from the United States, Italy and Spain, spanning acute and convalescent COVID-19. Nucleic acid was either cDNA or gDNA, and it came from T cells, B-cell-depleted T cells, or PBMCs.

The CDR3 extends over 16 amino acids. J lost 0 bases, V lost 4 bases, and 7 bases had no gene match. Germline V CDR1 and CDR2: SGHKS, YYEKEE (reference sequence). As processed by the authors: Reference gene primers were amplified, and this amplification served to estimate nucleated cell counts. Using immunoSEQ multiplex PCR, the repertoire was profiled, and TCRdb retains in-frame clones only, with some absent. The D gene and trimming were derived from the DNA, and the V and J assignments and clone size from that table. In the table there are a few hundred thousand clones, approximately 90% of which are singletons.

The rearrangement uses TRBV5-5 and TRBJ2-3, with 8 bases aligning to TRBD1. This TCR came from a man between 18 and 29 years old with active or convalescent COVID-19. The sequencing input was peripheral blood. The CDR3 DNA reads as TGTGCCAGCAGCAACCACGGGACAGGCAGCACAGATACGCAGTATTTT. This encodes CASSNHGTGSTDTQYF. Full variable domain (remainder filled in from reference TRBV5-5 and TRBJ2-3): DAGVTQSPTHLIKTRGQQVTLRCSPISGHKSVSWYQQVLGQGPQFIFQYYEKEERGRGNFPDRFSARQFPNYSSELNVNALLLGDSALYLCASSNHGTGSTDTQYFGPGTRLTVL.